The 32 T cell receptor beta chains presented below share a single source sample, sequenced in a study of PD-1 blockade in mismatch repair-deficient tumors. Repertoires were generated with immunoSEQ multiplex PCR, while TCRdb's copy carries only in-frame clones and drops some. The sample contains roughly 48,000 clones, under 85% of which appear only once. This sample comprised PBMCs, obtained before pembrolizumab treatment. The receptors stem from an adult with mismatch repair-deficient cancer.

A single count supports this clone. This chain uses TRBV5-1 with TRBJ2-7; 10 bases agree with TRBD1. Trimming removed 1 base from V and 2 bases from J; junction bases left unmatched: 3. This CDR3 is built from 15 residues. CDR1 SGHRS and CDR2 YFSETQ come from the germline V gene. CDR3 residues: CASSLQGQGTYEQYF. CDR3 nucleotides: TGCGCCAGCAGCTTGCAGGGACAGGGGACCTACGAGCAGTACTTC.

This clone was observed a few times. The chain joins TRBV7-5 to TRBJ1-2. TRBV7-5 is assigned pseudogene status. The CDR3 length is 11 residues. For the CDR3, the DNA is TGTGCCAGAAGCTTGAACTATGGCTACACCTTC. Translated, it gives CARSLNYGYTF.

The chain carries TRBV15 and TRBJ2-6; tentatively, D is TRBD1 (7 bases). The CDR3 extends over 20 amino acids. CDR1 and CDR2 (germline): LNHNV, YYDKDF (reference sequence). Between the trimmed V and J ends, which lost 2 bases and 0 bases, there was a span of 20 bases. The CDR3 loop reads CATSRQGGTSTRSGANVLTF. The CDR3, as DNA: TGTGCCACCAGCAGACAGGGGGGAACCTCGACCCGCTCTGGGGCCAACGTCCTGACTTTC. Full variable domain (remainder filled in from reference TRBV15 and TRBJ2-6): DAMVIQNPRYQVTQFGKPVTLSCSQTLNHNVMYWYQQKSSQAPKLLFHYYDKDFNNEADTPDNFQSRRPNTSFCFLDIRSPGLGDTAMYLCATSRQGGTSTRSGANVLTFGAGSRLTVL.

This clone occurred a few times. The rearrangement uses TRBV2 and TRBJ2-7; TRBD2 matches at 7 bases. The CDR3 contains 14 residues. From germline, CDR1 is SNHLY and CDR2 FYNNEI. V was clipped by 9 bases and J by 3 bases; unmatched bases: 11. The CDR3 DNA follows: TGTGCCAGTGTCGGGGGAGGGAATCTCTACGAGCAGTACTTC. It is translated as CASVGGGNLYEQYF. Complete variable domain (other parts from reference TRBV2 and TRBJ2-7): EPEVTQTPSHQVTQMGQEVILRCVPISNHLYFYWYRQILGQKVEFLVSFYNNEISEKSEIFDDQFSVERPDGSNFTLKIRSTKLEDSAMYFCASVGGGNLYEQYFGPGTRLTVT.

The CDR3 coding sequence is TGTGCCAGTAGTAGGGGGGGCTCTGGAAACACCATATATTTT. Encoded protein: CASSRGGSGNTIYF. The J gene is TRBJ1-3, the V gene TRBV19; TRBD1 might be the D (5 bases). Trimming shortened V by 4 bases and J by 0 bases, and 7 bases separated the two germline ends. Germline V CDR1 and CDR2: LNHDA, SQIVND (reference sequence). The CDR3 covers 14 residues.

The rearrangement joins TRBV5-5 to TRBJ2-2; D is possibly TRBD1 (6 bases). This CDR3 comprises 16 residues. Germline V lookup: CDR1 SGHKS, CDR2 YYEKEE (reference sequence). V gave up 5 bases and J gave up 0 bases, with 14 bases separating them. The CDR3 loop reads CASSETGTSNTGELFF. CDR3 sequence (DNA): TGTGCCAGCAGTGAGACCGGGACATCGAACACCGGGGAGCTGTTTTTT.

The V call is TRBV6-6, the J call TRBJ2-3, with TRBD2 matching 8 bases. CDR3 length equals 14 residues. Trimming took 9 bases from V and 1 from J; bases not matched to a gene: 6. Germline V gene lookup returns CDR1 MNHNY and CDR2 SVGAGI (reference sequence). DNA of the CDR3: TGTGCCAGTAAAACTAGCGGTCGCACAGATACGCAGTATTTT. Translating gives CASKTSGRTDTQYF.

The gene calls are TRBV10-3 and TRBJ1-5; D ambiguous. The CDR3 runs 15 residues. Germline CDR1 ENHRY, CDR2 SYGVKD. V lost 3 bases and J lost 0, with 9 bases in between. CDR3 in DNA: TGTGCCATCAGTGATACGGTGTATAGCAATCAGCCCCAGCATTTT. Its protein is CAISDTVYSNQPQHF.

CDR3 nucleotides: TGCGCCAGCAGCCGAAGCGGGATCGGAGGTGAGCAGTTCTTC. It is translated as CASSRSGIGGEQFF. The chain has TRBV5-1 and TRBJ2-1; 7 nucleotides line up with TRBD2. Trimming took 4 bases from V and 9 from J; bases not matched to a gene: 10. Germline CDR1 SGHRS, CDR2 YFSETQ. The CDR3 has 14 amino acids.

The chain links TRBV11-3 to TRBJ1-5; D uncertain. This CDR3 spans 14 amino acids. Trimming removed 1 base from V and 2 bases from J, with 6 bases in between. CDR1 and CDR2 from the germline V gene are SGHNT and YENEEA. The CDR3 coding sequence is TGTGCCAGCAGCTTAGGTCGCGGCAATCAGCCCCAGCATTTT. Encoded protein: CASSLGRGNQPQHF.

The rearrangement uses TRBV7-8 and TRBJ2-5; 7 bases are a match to TRBD2. V lost 1 base and J lost 5; bases outside the gene matches: 16. CDR1 and CDR2 from the germline V gene are SGHVS and FQNEAQ. This CDR3 is 18 amino acids long. DNA for the CDR3: TGTGCCAGCAGCTTAGGAGTCGCGGGAGTCGGTGGATTCGAGACCCAGTACTTC. This codes for CASSLGVAGVGGFETQYF.

This clone appeared a few times. The rearrangement joins TRBV27 to TRBJ2-7, with a possible D match to TRBD2 (6 bases). CDR3 size: 12 residues. Trimming shortened V by 6 bases and J by 6 bases, and 12 bases separated the two germline ends. In germline, CDR1 is MNHEY, CDR2 SMNVEV (reference sequence). CDR3: CASSRAGGEQYF. The CDR3 nucleotides read TGTGCCAGCAGCCGAGCCGGGGGCGAGCAGTACTTC.

The chain combines TRBV9 with TRBJ2-2, with 16 positions matching TRBD2. The junction had 20 bases not matched to a gene; V was cut back by 4 bases and J by 5 bases. Germline V gene lookup returns CDR1 SGDLS and CDR2 YYNGEE. CDR3 length: 22 residues. The CDR3 region has the DNA TGTGCCAGCAGCATCCACTCGAGTCTGGGACTAGCGGGAGGGGGATGGACCGGGGAGCTGTTTTTT. This codes for CASSIHSSLGLAGGGWTGELFF.

This clone was observed a handful of times. The rearrangement uses TRBV19 and TRBJ2-7; D is unresolved. CDR3 size: 14 residues. With 3 bases removed from V and 3 bases from J, the gap between germline ends came to 12 bases. The germline V gene encodes CDR1 LNHDA and CDR2 SQIVND (reference sequence). CDR3 amino acids: CASSIGYIHYEQYF. The CDR3, as DNA: TGTGCCAGTAGTATTGGCTATATCCACTACGAGCAGTACTTC.

This clone was seen a single time. This chain links TRBV9 with TRBJ2-3; a possible D gene is TRBD2 (5 bases). The CDR3 contains 13 residues. Germline CDR1 is SGDLS and CDR2 is YYNGEE. V lost 3 bases to trimming and J lost 2 bases, with 7 bases between them. The CDR3 spells CASSAGFTDTQYF. The DNA for the CDR3 is TGTGCCAGCAGCGCGGGGTTCACAGATACGCAGTATTTT.

This clone ranks as medium-sized. The genes are TRBV19 and TRBJ1-1; the D gene is possibly TRBD1 (6 bases). With 5 bases removed from V and 2 bases from J, the gap between germline ends came to 12 bases. Per germline, CDR1 LNHDA and CDR2 SQIVND (reference sequence). CDR3 length: 14 amino acids. The CDR3 here is CASSSTRGNTEAFF. The DNA of the CDR3 is TGTGCCAGTAGTTCCACCAGGGGAAACACTGAAGCTTTCTTT.

The chain is built from TRBV18 and TRBJ1-2; D is ambiguous. CDR1 and CDR2 (germline): KGHSH, LQKENI. The CDR3 totals 13 residues. Trimming pared 0 bases from V and 4 bases from J, leaving 6 bases between. The DNA for the CDR3 is TGTGCCAGCTCACCACCGGGGTTCTATGGCTACACCTTC. This translates into CASSPPGFYGYTF.

J is TRBJ2-1 and V is TRBV5-1; TRBD2 matches at 11 bases. The CDR3 runs 15 residues. Germline assignment: CDR1 SGHRS and CDR2 YFSETQ. V shed 4 bases, J shed 5 bases, and the junction held 5 bases outside the gene matches. CDR3 bases: TGCGCCAGCAGCCCAGGGACTAGCGGAAACAATGAGCAGTTCTTC. This codes for CASSPGTSGNNEQFF.

This clone was seen only once. V gene TRBV2 combines with J gene TRBJ1-1; unclear D gene. The CDR3 is 13 residues long. Germline V gene lookup returns CDR1 SNHLY and CDR2 FYNNEI. The V end was cut by 2 bases, the J end by 0 bases, with 4 bases between. The CDR3 loop reads CASSEYLNTEAFF. CDR3 coding DNA: TGTGCCAGCAGTGAATATCTGAACACTGAAGCTTTCTTT.

This clone was found a few times. V gene TRBV9 combines with J gene TRBJ1-4; D not certain. Germline V gene data show CDR1 as SGDLS and CDR2 as YYNGEE. CDR3 length equals 14 residues. V lost 3 bases and J lost 0, with 6 bases in between. The CDR3 nucleotides are TGTGCCAGCAGCGAATATGCAACTAATGAAAAACTGTTTTTT. Amino acid sequence: CASSEYATNEKLFF.

The CDR3 DNA is TGTGCCAGCAGTTTCGGGACTAATACCTATACGCAGTATTTT. Protein: CASSFGTNTYTQYF. The chain has TRBV27 and TRBJ2-3; 7 nucleotides match TRBD2. The V and J ends lost 3 bases and 7 bases, in that order; junction bases with no gene match: 7. There are 14 residues in the CDR3. Per germline, CDR1 MNHEY and CDR2 SMNVEV (reference sequence).

The chain links TRBV4-2 to TRBJ2-7; TRBD2 aligns across 12 bases. The V gene's germline CDR1 is LGHNA and CDR2 YNFKEQ. Trimming took 1 base from V and 7 from J; bases not matched to a gene: 5. The CDR3 spans 15 residues. The CDR3, as DNA: TGTGCCAGCAGCCAAGGCACTAGCGGGAGGAGTGAGCAGTACTTC. Encoded protein: CASSQGTSGRSEQYF.

V usage is TRBV11-3 and J usage is TRBJ1-1; D might be TRBD1 (6 bases). Germline V lookup: CDR1 SGHNT, CDR2 YENEEA. The CDR3 is 12 amino acids. Trimming cost V 4 bases and J 8 bases, with 11 bases left between them. In nucleotides, the CDR3 is TGTGCCAGCAGCTCACAGGGATCCGAAGCTTTCTTT. This translates into CASSSQGSEAFF.

V usage is TRBV9 and J usage is TRBJ2-7; 7 bases are a match to TRBD2. Germline assignment: CDR1 SGDLS and CDR2 YYNGEE. J lost 3 bases, V lost 0 bases, and 6 bases had no gene match. The CDR3 loop spans 15 amino acids. In DNA form, the CDR3 reads TGTGCCAGCAGCGTAGGCGGCCGGGGGGACTACGAGCAGTACTTC. As protein: CASSVGGRGDYEQYF.

The genes are TRBV7-8 and TRBJ1-2; D is possibly TRBD1 (6 bases). Deletions cut 4 bases from V and 6 bases from J, with 18 bases between. The germline V gene encodes CDR1 SGHVS and CDR2 FQNEAQ. The CDR3 has 15 amino acids. The CDR3 nucleotides are TGTGCCAGCAGCTCATGGATCGGGGGGCTTCATGGCTACACCTTC. Translating it yields CASSSWIGGLHGYTF.

This chain links TRBV2 with TRBJ1-2; D possibly corresponds to TRBD1 (5 bases). Germline V gives CDR1 SNHLY, CDR2 FYNNEI. The CDR3 consists of 14 residues. Trimming pared 1 base from V and 7 bases from J, leaving 13 bases between. This chain's CDR3 is CASSEGRGAIGYTF. CDR3 DNA: TGTGCCAGCAGTGAAGGTAGGGGAGCGATTGGCTACACCTTC.

The V call is TRBV18, the J call TRBJ2-7; 7 bases match TRBD1. CDR3 length equals 13 residues. The V gene's germline CDR1 is KGHSH and CDR2 LQKENI. J lost 3 bases, V lost 5 bases, and 4 bases had no gene match. In DNA form, the CDR3 reads TGTGCCAGCTCAAGGGACAGTCTCTACGAGCAGTACTTC. Translation: CASSRDSLYEQYF.

This chain joins TRBV5-4 and TRBJ2-7; 9 bases fit TRBD2. CDR1 SGHNT and CDR2 YYREEE come from the germline V gene (reference sequence). After removal of 0 bases from V and 1 base from J, the junction contained 2 bases not matched to a gene. The CDR3 consists of 15 residues. CDR3 amino acids: CASSLGSGGSYEQYF. In nucleotides, the CDR3 is TGTGCCAGCAGCTTGGGTAGCGGGGGATCCTACGAGCAGTACTTC.

The chain joins TRBV21-1 to TRBJ2-2; the table gives TRBD2 as D, unverified against the DNA. TRBV21-1 corresponds to a pseudogene. The CDR3 has 16 amino acids. CDR3: CASRQGLAGSTGELFF. The CDR3 nucleotides read TGTGCCAGCAGGCAAGGACTAGCGGGCAGCACCGGGGAGCTGTTTTTT.

The chain employs TRBV27 and TRBJ2-3, with TRBD2 matching 10 bases. Germline assignment: CDR1 MNHEY and CDR2 SMNVEV (reference sequence). The CDR3 consists of 16 residues. J lost 4 bases, V lost 2 bases, and 6 bases had no gene match. This CDR3 reads CASSLKSSGRSDTQYF. The CDR3 DNA is TGTGCCAGCAGTTTAAAGTCTAGCGGGAGATCAGATACGCAGTATTTT.

In its sample, this clone was seen a few times. The chain links TRBV30 to TRBJ2-1; the D call may be TRBD1 or TRBD2 (6 bases each). CDR1 and CDR2 (germline): GTSNPN, SVGIG (reference sequence). Trimming removed 5 bases at V and 4 bases at J, with 12 bases between. The CDR3 is made up of 13 amino acids. The CDR3 DNA is TGTGCCTGGGGAGGGGGGTTTTACAATGAGCAGTTCTTC. Translated, it gives CAWGGGFYNEQFF.

The chain combines TRBV6-6 with TRBJ2-3, with D perhaps matching TRBD2 (5 bases). Per the germline V gene, CDR1 is MNHNY and CDR2 is SVGAGI (reference sequence). The CDR3 has 15 residues. Trimming pared 7 bases from V and 1 base from J, leaving 15 bases between. The CDR3 DNA sequence: TGTGCCAGCAACGACGTTAGCGTCGGCACAGATACGCAGTATTTT. Encoded protein: CASNDVSVGTDTQYF.